These T cell receptor beta chains were read from a single sample in a study of T cell repertoires in cytomegalovirus infection. TCRdb re-called the reads through MiXCR, storing one row per CDR3 protein. The table lists 45,000 to 75,000 distinct CDR3 sequences, 25% to 40% of them singletons. Antigens of these TCRs are unknown. Sequenced material: PBMCs, sequenced either directly or after in vitro stimulation (not recorded which). The receptor set was obtained from a human donor in good health (CMV status not recorded). Some clones in this sample may be carry-over from other donors' samples. CDR3s include the opening cysteine and the closing phenylalanine or tryptophan. A D gene is named only where the DNA matches it firmly. The listing skips clone size in some rows; elsewhere it reads once, few, many or a size class.

J: TRBJ2-5; D: .; size: many; V: TRBV7-2; CDR3: CASSLTREETQYF; DNA: TGTGCCAGCAGCTTAACCAGGGAAGAGACCCAGTACTTC
J: TRBJ1-4; D: .; size: few; V: TRBV19; CDR3: CASSIAHRIATSEKLFF; DNA: TGTGCCAGTAGTATCGCCCATAGGATCGCAACTAGTGAAAAACTGTTTTTT
J: TRBJ2-3; D: .; size: .; V: TRBV11-2; CDR3: CASSWNIGGPTDTQYF; DNA: TGTGCCAGCAGCTGGAACATCGGGGGGCCCACAGATACGCAGTATTTT
J: TRBJ2-7; D: TRBD1; size: few; V: TRBV7-9; CDR3: CASSTLDLGGHEQYF; DNA: TGTGCCAGCAGTACCCTTGATTTAGGGGGCCACGAGCAGTACTTC
J: TRBJ2-7; D: .; size: once; V: TRBV20-1; CDR3: CSATHGMSYEQYF; DNA: TGCAGTGCTACCCACGGGATGTCCTACGAGCAGTACTTC
J: TRBJ1-5; D: .; size: .; V: TRBV19; CDR3: CASKYGAGEGQPQHF; DNA: TGTGCCAGTAAGTACGGGGCCGGCGAGGGTCAGCCCCAGCATTTT
J: TRBJ1-4; D: .; size: few; V: TRBV7-2; CDR3: CASSVTATNEKLFF; DNA: TGTGCCAGCAGCGTGACAGCAACTAATGAAAAACTGTTTTTT
J: TRBJ1-1; D: TRBD1; size: few; V: TRBV19; CDR3: CARQGQGGTEAFF; DNA: TGTGCCAGACAGGGACAGGGAGGCACTGAAGCTTTCTTT
J: TRBJ1-1; D: .; size: .; V: TRBV29-1; CDR3: CSAVNTEAFF; DNA: TGCAGCGCGGTAAACACTGAAGCTTTCTTT
J: TRBJ2-1; D: TRBD2; size: few; V: TRBV7-2; CDR3: CASSLASGGYNEQFF; DNA: TGTGCCAGCAGCTTAGCTAGCGGGGGGTACAATGAGCAGTTCTTC
J: TRBJ1-5; D: .; size: .; V: TRBV7-8; CDR3: CASSLAARGRNQPQHF; DNA: TGTGCCAGCAGCTTAGCGGCCAGGGGACGCAATCAGCCCCAGCATTTT
J: TRBJ2-1; D: .; size: few; V: TRBV19; CDR3: CASTRRTSSDEQFF; DNA: TGTGCCAGTACCCGAAGGACTTCCTCCGATGAGCAGTTCTTC
J: TRBJ2-7; D: .; size: .; V: TRBV5-8; CDR3: CASSFSDRVRGSYEQYF; DNA: TGTGCCAGCAGCTTTAGCGACAGGGTGCGGGGCTCCTACGAGCAGTACTTC
J: TRBJ2-5; D: .; size: .; V: TRBV4-1; CDR3: CASSQVLGKNVETQYF; DNA: TGCGCCAGCAGCCAAGTGTTAGGGAAGAATGTGGAGACCCAGTACTTC
J: TRBJ2-1; D: TRBD2; size: .; V: TRBV5-5; CDR3: CASSLDEGGTSNEQFF; DNA: TGTGCCAGCAGCTTGGACGAGGGAGGGACGTCCAATGAGCAGTTCTTC
J: TRBJ1-6; D: TRBD1; size: many; V: TRBV6-6; CDR3: CASSLGAGTGVRSYNSPLHF; DNA: TGTGCCAGCAGCCTCGGAGCCGGGACAGGGGTCCGCTCCTATAATTCACCCCTCCACTTT